Sequencing of this T cell receptor beta chain was carried out in a study of shared clonotypes between healthy human individuals. Findings of the study overall: Among donors, the sharing of clonotypes was expected to be influenced by sequencing depth. Investigators collected only blood, and repertoires in tissues likely differ.

Comment on this clone: The antigen remains undetermined.

CDR1 and CDR2 (germline): SGHRS, YFSETQ. The CDR3 covers 15 residues. V was pared by 1 base and J by 1 base, with 11 bases between. Around 30,000 T cell genomes, or about 200 ng DNA, went into the sorted-subset replicate PCRs. Produced via immunoSEQ multiplex PCR; TCRdb's table is partial and in-frame only. The repertoire has approximately 2,000,000 clones, around 93% of them found once; the top ten carry 0.37%. This sequence was found in a man between 18 and 29 years old in good health. Some clones in this sample may be carry-over from other donors' samples. This chain links TRBV5-1 with TRBJ1-1, with D unclear. The sample consisted of naive CD4+ T cells from PBMCs. Subset denoted: CD45RA+ positively selected. The CDR3 DNA reads as TGCGCCAGCAGCTTGACGGACGCGGGGAACACTGAAGCTTTCTTT. Its translation: CASSLTDAGNTEAFF.